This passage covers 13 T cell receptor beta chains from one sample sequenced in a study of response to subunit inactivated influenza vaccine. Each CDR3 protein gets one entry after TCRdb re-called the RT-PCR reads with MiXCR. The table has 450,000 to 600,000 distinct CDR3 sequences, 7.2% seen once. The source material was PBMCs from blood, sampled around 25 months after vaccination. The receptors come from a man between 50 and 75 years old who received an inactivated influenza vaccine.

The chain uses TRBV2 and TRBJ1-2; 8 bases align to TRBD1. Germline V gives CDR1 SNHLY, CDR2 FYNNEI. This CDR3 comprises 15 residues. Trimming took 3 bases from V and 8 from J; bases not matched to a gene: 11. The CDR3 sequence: CASSDATGDVGGYTF. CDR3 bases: TGTGCCAGCAGTGACGCGACAGGGGATGTGGGAGGCTACACCTTC. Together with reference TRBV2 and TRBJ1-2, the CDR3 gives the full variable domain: EPEVTQTPSHQVTQMGQEVILRCVPISNHLYFYWYRQILGQKVEFLVSFYNNEISEKSEIFDDQFSVERPDGSNFTLKIRSTKLEDSAMYFCASSDATGDVGGYTFGSGTRLTVV.

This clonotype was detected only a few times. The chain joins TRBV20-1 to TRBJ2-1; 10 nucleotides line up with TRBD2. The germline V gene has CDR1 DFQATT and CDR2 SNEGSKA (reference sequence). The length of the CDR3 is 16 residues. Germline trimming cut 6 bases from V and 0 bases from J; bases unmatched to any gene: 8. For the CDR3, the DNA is TGCAGTGCGTGTGAGGCTAGCGGGGGCTCCTACAATGAGCAGTTCTTC. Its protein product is CSACEASGGSYNEQFF.

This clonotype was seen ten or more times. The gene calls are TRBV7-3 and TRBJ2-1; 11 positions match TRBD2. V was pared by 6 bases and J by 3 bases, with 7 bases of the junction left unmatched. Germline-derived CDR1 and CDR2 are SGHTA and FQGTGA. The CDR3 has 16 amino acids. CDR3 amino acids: CASSRTSGQDYNEQFF. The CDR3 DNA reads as TGTGCCAGCAGTCGGACTAGCGGGCAGGACTACAATGAGCAGTTCTTC.

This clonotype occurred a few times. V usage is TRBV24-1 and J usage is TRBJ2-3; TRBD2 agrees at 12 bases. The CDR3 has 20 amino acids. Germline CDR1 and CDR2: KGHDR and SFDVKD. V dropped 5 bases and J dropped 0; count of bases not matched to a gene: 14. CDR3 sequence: CATSGKTSGRRGGSTDTQYF. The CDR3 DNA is TGTGCCACCAGTGGAAAGACTAGCGGGAGAAGAGGGGGGAGCACAGATACGCAGTATTTT.

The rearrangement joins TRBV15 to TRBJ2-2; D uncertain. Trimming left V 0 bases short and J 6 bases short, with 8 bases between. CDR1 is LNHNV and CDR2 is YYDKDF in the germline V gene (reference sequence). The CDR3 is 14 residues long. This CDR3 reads CATSRDLGSGELFF. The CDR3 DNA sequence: TGTGCCACCAGCAGAGATCTCGGTTCCGGGGAGCTGTTTTTT.

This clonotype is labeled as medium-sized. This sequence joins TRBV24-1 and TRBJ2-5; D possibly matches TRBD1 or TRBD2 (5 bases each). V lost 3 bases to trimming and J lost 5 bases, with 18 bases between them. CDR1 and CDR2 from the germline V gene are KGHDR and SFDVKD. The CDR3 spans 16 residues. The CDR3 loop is CATSDIAGADGETQYF. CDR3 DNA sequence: TGTGCCACCAGTGATATAGCCGGGGCCGACGGGGAGACCCAGTACTTC.

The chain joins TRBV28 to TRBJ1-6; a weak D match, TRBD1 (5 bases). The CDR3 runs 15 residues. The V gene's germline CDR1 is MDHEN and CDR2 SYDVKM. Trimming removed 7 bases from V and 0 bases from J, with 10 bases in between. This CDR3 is CASKGASSYNSPLHF. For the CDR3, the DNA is TGTGCCAGCAAAGGGGCTAGCTCCTATAATTCACCCCTCCACTTT.

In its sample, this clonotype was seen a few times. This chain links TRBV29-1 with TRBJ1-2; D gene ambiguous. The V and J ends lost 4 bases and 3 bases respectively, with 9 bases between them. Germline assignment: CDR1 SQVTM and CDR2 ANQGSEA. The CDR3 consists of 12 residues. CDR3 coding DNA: TGCAGCGTTGGGTCGGAGGACTATGGCTACACCTTC. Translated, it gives CSVGSEDYGYTF.

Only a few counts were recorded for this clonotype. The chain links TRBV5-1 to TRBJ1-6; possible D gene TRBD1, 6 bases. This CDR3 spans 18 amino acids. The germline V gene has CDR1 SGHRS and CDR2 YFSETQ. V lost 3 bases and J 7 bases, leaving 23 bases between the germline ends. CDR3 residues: CASSWGVRAAGTNSPLHF. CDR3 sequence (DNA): TGCGCCAGCAGCTGGGGTGTCCGGGCGGCGGGGACAAATTCACCCCTCCACTTT.

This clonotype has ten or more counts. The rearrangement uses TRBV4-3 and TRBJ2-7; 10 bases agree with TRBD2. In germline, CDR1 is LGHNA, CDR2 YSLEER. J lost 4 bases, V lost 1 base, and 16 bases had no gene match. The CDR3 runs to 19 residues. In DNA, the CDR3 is TGCGCCAGCAGCCAAGGTCTTGTTGGGACTAGCGCCTCAGGGTACGAGCAGTACTTC. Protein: CASSQGLVGTSASGYEQYF.

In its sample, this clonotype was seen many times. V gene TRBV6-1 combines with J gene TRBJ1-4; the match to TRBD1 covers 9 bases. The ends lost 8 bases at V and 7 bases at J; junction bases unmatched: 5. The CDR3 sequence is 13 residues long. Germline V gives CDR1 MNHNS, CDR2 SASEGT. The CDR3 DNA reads TGTGCCAGCTGGGGACAGGGAATTGAAAAACTGTTTTTT. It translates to CASWGQGIEKLFF.

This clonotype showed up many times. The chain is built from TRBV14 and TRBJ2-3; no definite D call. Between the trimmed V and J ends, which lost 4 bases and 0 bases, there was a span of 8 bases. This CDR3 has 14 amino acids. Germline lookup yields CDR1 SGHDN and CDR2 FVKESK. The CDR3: CASSRGFSTDTQYF. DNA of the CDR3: TGTGCCAGCAGCCGTGGATTTAGCACAGATACGCAGTATTTT.

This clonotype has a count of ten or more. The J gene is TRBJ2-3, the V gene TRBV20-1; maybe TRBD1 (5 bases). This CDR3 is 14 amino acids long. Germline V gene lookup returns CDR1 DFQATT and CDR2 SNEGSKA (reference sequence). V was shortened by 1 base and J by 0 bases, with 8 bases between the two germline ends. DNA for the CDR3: TGCAGTGCTAGAGGACAGACTAGCACAGATACGCAGTATTTT. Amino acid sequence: CSARGQTSTDTQYF.